Described below is a single T cell receptor beta chain sequence and its context. There are 16 residues in the CDR3. From germline, CDR1 is SQVTM and CDR2 ANQGSEA. With the 5' RACE reads reprocessed, TCRdb shows one record per CDR3 protein and no DNA. Here the sample table reports about 540,000 distinct CDR3 sequences. The data are from a study of T cells expressing NK-cell markers. The sequence was obtained from a man aged 18-30 years in good health. The V and J genes are TRBV29-1 and TRBJ2-1; TCRdb's D gene call, TRBD1, goes unchecked for lack of DNA. The sequenced sample was blood T cells: a sorted CD56 or NKG2C T cell subset, CD4+ or CD8+ T cells, or bulk PBMC T cells (not recorded which). CDR3 loop: CSVEYPWTPVPNEQFF.